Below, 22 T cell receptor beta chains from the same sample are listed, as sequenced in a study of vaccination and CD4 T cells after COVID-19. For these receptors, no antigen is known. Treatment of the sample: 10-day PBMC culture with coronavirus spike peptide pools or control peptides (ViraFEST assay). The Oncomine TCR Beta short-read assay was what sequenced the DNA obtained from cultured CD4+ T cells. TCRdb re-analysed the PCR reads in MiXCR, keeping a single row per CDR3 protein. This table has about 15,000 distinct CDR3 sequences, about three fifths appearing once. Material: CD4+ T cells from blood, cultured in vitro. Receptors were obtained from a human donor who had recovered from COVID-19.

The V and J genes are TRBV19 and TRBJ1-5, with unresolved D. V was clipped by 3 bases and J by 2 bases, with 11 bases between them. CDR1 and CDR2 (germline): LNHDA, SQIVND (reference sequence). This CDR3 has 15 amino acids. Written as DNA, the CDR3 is TGTGCCAGTAGTATCTTAAGGCCAGGCAATCAGCCCCAGCATTTT. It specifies CASSILRPGNQPQHF.

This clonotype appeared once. CDR3 coding DNA: TGTGCCAGCAGGGACAGGGAAGTAAGGAATCAGCCCCAGCATTTT. Encoded protein: CASRDREVRNQPQHF. The chain employs TRBV12-3 or TRBV12-4 and TRBJ1-5; TRBD1 aligns across 8 bases. V trimming: 6 bases; J trimming: 4 bases; junction bases outside the gene matches: 8. The length of the CDR3 is 15 residues.

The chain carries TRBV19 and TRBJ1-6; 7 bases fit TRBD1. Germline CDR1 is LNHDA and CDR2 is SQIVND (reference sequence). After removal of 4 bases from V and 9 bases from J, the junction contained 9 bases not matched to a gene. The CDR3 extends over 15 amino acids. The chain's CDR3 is CASSTPQGSASPLHF. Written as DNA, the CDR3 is TGTGCCAGTAGTACCCCACAGGGGTCGGCTTCACCCCTCCACTTT. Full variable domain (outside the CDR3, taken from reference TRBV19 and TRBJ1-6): DGGITQSPKYLFRKEGQNVTLSCEQNLNHDAMYWYRQDPGQGLRLIYYSQIVNDFQKGDIAEGYSVSREKKESFPLTVTSAQKNPTAFYLCASSTPQGSASPLHFGNGTRLTVT.

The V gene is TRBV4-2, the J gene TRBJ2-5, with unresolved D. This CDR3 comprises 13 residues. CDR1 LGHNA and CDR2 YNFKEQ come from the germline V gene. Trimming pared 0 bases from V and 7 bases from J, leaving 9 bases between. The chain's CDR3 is CASSQDRTATQYF. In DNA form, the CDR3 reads TGTGCCAGCAGCCAAGATCGTACGGCGACCCAGTACTTC.

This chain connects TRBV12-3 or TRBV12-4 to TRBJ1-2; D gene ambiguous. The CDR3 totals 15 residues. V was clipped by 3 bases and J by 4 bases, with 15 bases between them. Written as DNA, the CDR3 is TGTGCCAGCAGTTTCTCCCAGATCTTTAGCTATGGCTACACCTTC. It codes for CASSFSQIFSYGYTF.

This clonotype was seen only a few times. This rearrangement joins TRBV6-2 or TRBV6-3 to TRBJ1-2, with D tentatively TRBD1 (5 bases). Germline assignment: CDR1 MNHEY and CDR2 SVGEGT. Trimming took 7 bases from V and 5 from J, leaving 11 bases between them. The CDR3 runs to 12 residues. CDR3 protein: CASTSGNYGYTF. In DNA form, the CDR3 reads TGTGCCAGCACCTCAGGGAATTATGGCTACACCTTC.

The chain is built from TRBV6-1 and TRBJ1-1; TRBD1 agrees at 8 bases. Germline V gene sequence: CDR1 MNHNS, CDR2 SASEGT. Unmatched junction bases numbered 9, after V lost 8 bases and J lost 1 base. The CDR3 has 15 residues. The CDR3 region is CASERPGQANTEAFF. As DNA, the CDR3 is TGTGCCAGCGAGAGGCCGGGACAGGCGAACACTGAAGCTTTCTTT.

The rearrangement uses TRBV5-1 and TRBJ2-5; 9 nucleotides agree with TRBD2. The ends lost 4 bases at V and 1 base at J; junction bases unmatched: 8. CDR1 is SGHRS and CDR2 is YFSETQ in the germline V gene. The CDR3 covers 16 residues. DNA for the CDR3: TGCGCCAGCAGCAGGGTAGCGGGAGCCTTCCAAGAGACCCAGTACTTC. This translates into CASSRVAGAFQETQYF.

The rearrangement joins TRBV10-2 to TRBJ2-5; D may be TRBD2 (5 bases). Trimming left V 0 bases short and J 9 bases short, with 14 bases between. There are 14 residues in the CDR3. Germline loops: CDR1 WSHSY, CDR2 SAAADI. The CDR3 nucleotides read TGCGCCAGCAGTGAGTCAGCGGCTGGGTTGGCCCAGTACTTC. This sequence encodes CASSESAAGLAQYF.

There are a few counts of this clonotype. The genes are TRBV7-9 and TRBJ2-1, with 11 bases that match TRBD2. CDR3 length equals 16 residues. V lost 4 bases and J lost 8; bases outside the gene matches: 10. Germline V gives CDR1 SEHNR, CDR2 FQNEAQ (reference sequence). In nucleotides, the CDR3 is TGTGCCAGCAGCTCCCCAACTAGCGGGAGTTCCTATGAGCAGTTCTTC. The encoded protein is CASSSPTSGSSYEQFF.

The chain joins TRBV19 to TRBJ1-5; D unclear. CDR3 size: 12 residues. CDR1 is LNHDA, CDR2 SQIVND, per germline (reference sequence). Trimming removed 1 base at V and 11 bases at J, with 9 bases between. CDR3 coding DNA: TGTGCCAGTAGTATAGTTCTGGGTGCCCAGCATTTT. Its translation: CASSIVLGAQHF.

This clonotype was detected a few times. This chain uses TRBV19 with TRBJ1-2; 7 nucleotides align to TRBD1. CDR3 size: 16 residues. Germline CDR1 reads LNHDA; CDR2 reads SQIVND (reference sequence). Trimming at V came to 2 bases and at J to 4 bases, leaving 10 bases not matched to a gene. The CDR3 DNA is TGTGCCAGTAGTATATTGACAGGGCCTCTCTCCTATGGCTACACCTTC. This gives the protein CASSILTGPLSYGYTF.

The CDR3 region has the DNA TGCAGTGCTGTGGAGGGCGGTGACTATGGCTACACCTTC. Translated, it gives CSAVEGGDYGYTF. The chain joins TRBV20-1 to TRBJ1-2; D unresolved. Germline CDR1 DFQATT, CDR2 SNEGSKA (reference sequence). The length of the CDR3 is 13 residues. V lost 5 bases and J 3 bases, leaving 13 bases between the germline ends.

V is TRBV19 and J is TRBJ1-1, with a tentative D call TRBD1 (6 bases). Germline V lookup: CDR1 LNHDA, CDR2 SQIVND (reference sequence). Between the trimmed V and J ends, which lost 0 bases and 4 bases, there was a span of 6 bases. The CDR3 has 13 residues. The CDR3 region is CASSIEQGTEAFF. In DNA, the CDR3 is TGTGCCAGTAGTATAGAACAGGGCACTGAAGCTTTCTTT.

The DNA of the CDR3 is TGCGCCAGCAGCCGACAGCCGGGCACTGAAGCTTTCTTT. It encodes CASSRQPGTEAFF. This chain joins TRBV10-1 and TRBJ1-1; tentatively, D is TRBD1 (5 bases). Trimming cost V 6 bases and J 4 bases, with 12 bases left between them. The CDR3 contains 13 residues. From germline, CDR1 is WNHNN and CDR2 SYGVQD (reference sequence).

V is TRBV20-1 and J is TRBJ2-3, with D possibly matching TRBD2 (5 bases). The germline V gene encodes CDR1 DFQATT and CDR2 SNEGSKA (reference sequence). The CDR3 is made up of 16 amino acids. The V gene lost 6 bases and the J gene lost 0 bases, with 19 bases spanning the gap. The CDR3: CSAQTIGSGSTDTQYF. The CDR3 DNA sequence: TGCAGTGCCCAAACGATCGGAAGCGGCAGCACAGATACGCAGTATTTT.

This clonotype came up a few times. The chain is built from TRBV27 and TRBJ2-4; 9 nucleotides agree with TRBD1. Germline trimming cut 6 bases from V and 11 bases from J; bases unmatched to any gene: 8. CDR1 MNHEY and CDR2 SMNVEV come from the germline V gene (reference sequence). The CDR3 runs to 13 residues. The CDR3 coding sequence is TGTGCCAGCAGCTGGGGACAGGGACGTCTTCAGTACTTC. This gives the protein CASSWGQGRLQYF.

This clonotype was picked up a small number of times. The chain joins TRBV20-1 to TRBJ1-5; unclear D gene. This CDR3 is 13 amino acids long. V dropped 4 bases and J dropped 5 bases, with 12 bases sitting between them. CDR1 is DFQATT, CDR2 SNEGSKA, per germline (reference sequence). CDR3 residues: CSAMAREDQPQHF. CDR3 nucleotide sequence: TGCAGTGCTATGGCCCGCGAGGATCAGCCCCAGCATTTT.

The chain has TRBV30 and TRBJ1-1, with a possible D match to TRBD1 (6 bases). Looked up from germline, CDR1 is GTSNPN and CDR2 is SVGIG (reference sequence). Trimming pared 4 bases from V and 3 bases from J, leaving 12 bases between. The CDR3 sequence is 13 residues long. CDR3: CAWTRGRDTEAFF. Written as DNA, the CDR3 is TGTGCCTGGACCAGGGGAAGAGACACTGAAGCTTTCTTT.

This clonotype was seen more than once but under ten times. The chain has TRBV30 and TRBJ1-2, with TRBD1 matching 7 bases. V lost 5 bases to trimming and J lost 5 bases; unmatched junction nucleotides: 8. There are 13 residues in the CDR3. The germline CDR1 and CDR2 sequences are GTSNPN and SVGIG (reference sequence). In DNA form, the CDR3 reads TGTGCCTGGGAGGACAGGCTTACTTATGGCTACACCTTC. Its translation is CAWEDRLTYGYTF.

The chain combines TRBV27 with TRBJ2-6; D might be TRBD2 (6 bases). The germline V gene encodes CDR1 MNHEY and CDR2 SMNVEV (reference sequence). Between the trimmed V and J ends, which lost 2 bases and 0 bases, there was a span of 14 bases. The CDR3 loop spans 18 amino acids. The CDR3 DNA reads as TGTGCCAGCAGTTTAAAGGGACTCTTCCTCTCTGGGGCCAACGTCCTGACTTTC. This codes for CASSLKGLFLSGANVLTF. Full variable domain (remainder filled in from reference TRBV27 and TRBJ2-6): EAQVTQNPRYLITVTGKKLTVTCSQNMNHEYMSWYRQDPGLGLRQIYYSMNVEVTDKGDVPEGYKVSRKEKRNFPLILESPSPNQTSLYFCASSLKGLFLSGANVLTFGAGSRLTVL.

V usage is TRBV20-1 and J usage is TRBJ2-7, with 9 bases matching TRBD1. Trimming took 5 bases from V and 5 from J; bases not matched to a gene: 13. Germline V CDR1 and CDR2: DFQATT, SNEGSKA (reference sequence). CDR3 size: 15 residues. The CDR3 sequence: CSAPFQGTGFDEQYF. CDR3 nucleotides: TGCAGTGCTCCATTCCAGGGGACAGGGTTTGACGAGCAGTACTTC.